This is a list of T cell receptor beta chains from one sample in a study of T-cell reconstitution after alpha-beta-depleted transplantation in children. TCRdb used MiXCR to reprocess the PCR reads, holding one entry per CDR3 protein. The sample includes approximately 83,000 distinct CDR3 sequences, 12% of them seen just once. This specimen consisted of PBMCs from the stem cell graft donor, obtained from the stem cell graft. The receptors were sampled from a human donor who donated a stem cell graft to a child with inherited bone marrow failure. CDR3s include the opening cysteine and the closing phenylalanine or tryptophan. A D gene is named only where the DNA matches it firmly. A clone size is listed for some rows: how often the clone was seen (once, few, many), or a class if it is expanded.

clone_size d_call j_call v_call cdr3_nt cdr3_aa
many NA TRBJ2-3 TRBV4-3 TGCGCCAGCAGCCAAGGGGGCGGGGGCCGTACAGATACGCAGTATTTT CASSQGGGGRTDTQYF
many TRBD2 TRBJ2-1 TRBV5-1 TGCGCCAGCAGCCTACTAGCGGGGGTTACCCCGAATGAGCAGTTCTTC CASSLLAGVTPNEQFF
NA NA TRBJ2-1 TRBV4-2 TGTGCCAGCAGCCGGCGGGTCCTCTACAATGAGCAGTTCTTC CASSRRVLYNEQFF
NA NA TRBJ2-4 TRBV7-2 TGTGCCAGCAGCTTCAAAGGAATTCAGACCAAAAACATTCAGTACTTC CASSFKGIQTKNIQYF
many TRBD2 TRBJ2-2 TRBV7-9 TGTGCCAGCAGCTTAGGGCCGGGACTAGGGGACACCGGGGAGCTGTTTTTT CASSLGPGLGDTGELFF
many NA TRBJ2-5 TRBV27 TGTGCCAGCAGTTTATGGGGCAGCCAAGAGACCCAGTACTTC CASSLWGSQETQYF
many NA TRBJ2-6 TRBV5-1 TGCGCCAGCAGCTTGGACACCTCTGGGGCCAACGTCCTGACTTTC CASSLDTSGANVLTF
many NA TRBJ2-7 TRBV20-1 TGCAGTGCTCGAAGCCGCCAGGGCGCTTACGAGCAGTACTTC CSARSRQGAYEQYF
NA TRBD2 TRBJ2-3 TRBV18 TGTGCCAGCTCACTGTTGAGCGGGGGGGACACAGATACGCAGTATTTT CASSLLSGGDTDTQYF
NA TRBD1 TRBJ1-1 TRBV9 TGTGCCAGCAGCGTAGAGGGGACAGGGGTCACTGAAGCTTTCTTT CASSVEGTGVTEAFF
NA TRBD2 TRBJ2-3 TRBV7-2 TGTGCCAGCAGCTTAAAGTCCCATGTTACTAGCGGACGCACAGATACGCAGTATTTT CASSLKSHVTSGRTDTQYF
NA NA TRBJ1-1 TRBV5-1 TGCGCCAGCAGCCCCGCCACATGGGACACTGAAGCTTTCTTT CASSPATWDTEAFF
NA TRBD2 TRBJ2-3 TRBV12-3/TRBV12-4 TGTACCAGCAGTTACAACTTAGCGGGGGGGGTAGGGGATACGCAGTATTTT CTSSYNLAGGVGDTQYF